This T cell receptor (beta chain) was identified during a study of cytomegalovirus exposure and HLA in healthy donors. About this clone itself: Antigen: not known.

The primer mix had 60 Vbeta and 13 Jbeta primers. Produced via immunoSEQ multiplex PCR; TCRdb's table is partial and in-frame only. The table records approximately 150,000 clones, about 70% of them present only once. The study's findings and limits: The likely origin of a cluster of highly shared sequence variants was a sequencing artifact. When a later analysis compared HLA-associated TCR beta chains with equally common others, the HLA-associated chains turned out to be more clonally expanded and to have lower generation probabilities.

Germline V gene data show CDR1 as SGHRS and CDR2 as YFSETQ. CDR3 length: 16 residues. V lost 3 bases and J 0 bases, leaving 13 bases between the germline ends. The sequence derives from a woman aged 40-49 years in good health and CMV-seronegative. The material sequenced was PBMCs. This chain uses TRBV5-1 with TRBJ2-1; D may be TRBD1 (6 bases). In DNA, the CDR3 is TGCGCCAGCAGCTCTTCCGGACAGAGCTCCTACAATGAGCAGTTCTTC. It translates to CASSSSGQSSYNEQFF.